This T cell receptor beta chain appears in the sequencing data of a study of blood T cell repertoires in COVID-19. Per germline, CDR1 LNHNV and CDR2 YYDKDF (reference sequence). The CDR3 has 15 amino acids. The V and J ends lost 0 bases and 4 bases, in that order; junction bases with no gene match: 6. Libraries were prepared by immunoSEQ multiplex PCR; TCRdb keeps only in-frame clonotypes and omits some of them. This table holds a few hundred thousand clones, 85% found once. Cohort 3 donors counted as recovered after two negative PCRs, clearance, or resolved symptoms. This chain uses TRBV15 with TRBJ2-7; TRBD1 aligns across 7 bases. The specimen was PBMCs or T cells enriched from blood (not recorded which). This clonotype was obtained from a woman aged 50 to 60 who had recovered from COVID-19. CDR3 DNA sequence: TGTGCCACCAGCAGAGAAGGACAGGTGGGGTACGAGCAGTACTTC. This translates into CATSREGQVGYEQYF.